A selection of T cell receptor beta chains follows, all from one sample in a study of spatial heterogeneity in lung cancer. TCRdb recomputed calls from the 5' RACE reads with MiXCR, one row per CDR3 protein. The sample has around 910 distinct CDR3 sequences, 15% seen once. Sample: lung tumor tissue, taken at surgery. These receptors were taken from a female donor with early-stage non-small cell lung cancer. Each CDR3 is given with its conserved first and last residue. D genes are given only for firm matches. Size is stated for part of the rows, as once, few or many counts, or as a class when the clone is expanded.

TRBD1,TRBJ2-1,TRBV9,large,CASSLTGGNEQFF,TGTGCCAGCAGTCTGACAGGGGGCAATGAGCAGTTCTTC
-,TRBJ1-6,TRBV11-2,few,CASSLERGSNSPLHF,TGTGCCAGCAGCTTAGAGAGAGGGTCGAATTCACCCCTCCACTTT
-,TRBJ1-6,TRBV4-2,medium-sized,CASSLRWNSPLHF,TGTGCCAGCAGCCTGAGGTGGAATTCACCCCTCCACTTT
TRBD1,TRBJ2-3,TRBV29-1,-,CSVELGSYLNRGLRADTQYF,TGCAGCGTTGAGCTTGGCTCTTATCTGAACAGGGGGCTAAGGGCAGATACGCAGTATTTT
-,TRBJ2-3,TRBV5-1,-,CASSLTADTQYF,TGCGCCAGCAGCTTGACGGCAGATACGCAGTATTTT
-,TRBJ2-1,TRBV3-1,medium-sized,CASSRSGESNEQFF,TGTGCCAGCAGCCGCTCTGGTGAATCCAATGAGCAGTTCTTC
-,TRBJ1-5,TRBV7-2,large,CASSFRLKNQPQHF,TGTGCCAGCAGCTTCAGGTTGAAGAATCAGCCCCAGCATTTT
-,TRBJ2-3,TRBV5-1,medium-sized,CASSFDQTGDTQYF,TGCGCCAGCAGCTTCGATCAGACTGGAGATACGCAGTATTTT
-,TRBJ2-1,TRBV3-1,few,CASSQGREGFF,TGTGCCAGCAGCCAAGGTCGAGAGGGGTTCTTC
-,TRBJ1-1,TRBV7-9,medium-sized,CASSSGGTTEAFF,TGTGCCAGCAGCTCGGGGGGGACCACTGAAGCTTTCTTT
-,TRBJ2-3,TRBV5-1,large,CASSLEVKDTQYF,TGCGCCAGCAGCTTGGAAGTCAAAGATACGCAGTATTTT
TRBD1,TRBJ1-2,TRBV7-2,-,CASSLDPGTVLYGYTF,TGTGCCAGCAGCTTAGACCCGGGGACAGTCCTCTATGGCTACACCTTC
-,TRBJ2-5,TRBV18,-,CASSPLREETQYF,TGTGCCAGCTCACCACTAAGAGAAGAGACCCAGTACTTC
-,TRBJ2-2,TRBV30,medium-sized,CAWKPRLGEVTGELFF,TGTGCCTGGAAGCCCCGACTCGGAGAGGTCACCGGGGAGCTGTTTTTT
TRBD2,TRBJ2-3,TRBV5-1,medium-sized,CASSTAGAGTDTQYF,TGCGCCAGCAGTACAGCGGGAGCTGGCACAGATACGCAGTATTTT
-,TRBJ2-7,TRBV10-2,few,CASSEAGGGYEQYF,TGCGCCAGCAGTGAGGCAGGAGGTGGGTACGAGCAGTACTTC
-,TRBJ2-6,TRBV7-9,large,CASSSGRYSGANVLTF,TGTGCCAGCAGCTCGGGCCGTTACTCTGGGGCCAACGTCCTGACTTTC
TRBD2,TRBJ2-5,TRBV7-2,medium-sized,CASSAPAAGGTQYF,TGTGCCAGCAGCGCCCCGGCGGCGGGAGGGACCCAGTACTTC
TRBD1,TRBJ2-1,TRBV28,large,CASSFFLRQGLSEQFF,TGTGCCAGCAGTTTCTTTCTCAGACAGGGGTTAAGTGAGCAGTTCTTC
-,TRBJ2-2,TRBV5-4,large,CASSLAPLGELFF,TGTGCCAGCAGCTTGGCCCCGCTGGGGGAGCTGTTTTTT
-,TRBJ2-7,TRBV7-6,few,CASSTRQGPGAGEQYF,TGTGCCAGCAGCACCCGACAGGGCCCGGGGGCGGGGGAGCAGTACTTC
-,TRBJ2-5,TRBV5-1,medium-sized,CASSELGTQYF,TGCGCCAGCAGCGAATTGGGGACCCAGTACTTC
-,TRBJ2-7,TRBV6-5,once,CASSYEGGSEQYF,TGTGCCAGCAGTTATGAAGGGGGATCGGAGCAGTACTTC
-,TRBJ1-3,TRBV21-1,few,CAALQLGTLTPPLGGNTIYF,TGTGCCGCCCTCCAATTGGGGACATTAACCCCTCCATTAGGTGGAAACACCATATATTTT
-,TRBJ2-3,TRBV12-3/TRBV12-4,-,CASKGGSTDTQYF,TGTGCCAGCAAGGGGGGGAGCACAGATACGCAGTATTTT
-,TRBJ2-3,TRBV19,large,CASSGFSTDTQYF,TGTGCCAGTAGTGGGTTTAGCACAGATACGCAGTATTTT
TRBD1,TRBJ1-1,TRBV7-8,medium-sized,CASRAGGAVNTEAFF,TGTGCCAGCAGAGCAGGGGGCGCCGTCAACACTGAAGCTTTCTTT
TRBD2,TRBJ2-3,TRBV5-4,medium-sized,CASSLGSSGRASNTQYF,TGTGCCAGCAGCTTGGGGTCCAGCGGGAGGGCCTCAAATACGCAGTATTTT
-,TRBJ2-7,TRBV29-1,medium-sized,CSCGQTYEQYF,TGCAGCTGCGGGCAGACCTACGAGCAGTACTTC
-,TRBJ2-5,TRBV19,large,CASSVGRGETQYF,TGTGCCAGTAGTGTGGGAAGAGGAGAGACCCAGTACTTC
TRBD2,TRBJ2-3,TRBV5-1,few,CASSFVPGGPDTQYF,TGCGCCAGCAGCTTTGTTCCGGGGGGGCCAGATACGCAGTATTTT
TRBD1,TRBJ1-5,TRBV12-3/TRBV12-4,-,CASSSPGQGYSNQPQHF,TGTGCCAGCAGTTCCCCGGGACAGGGATATAGCAATCAGCCCCAGCATTTT
-,TRBJ1-2,TRBV12-3/TRBV12-4,large,CASSFSFNGYTF,TGTGCCAGCAGTTTTTCATTTAATGGCTACACCTTC
-,TRBJ2-1,TRBV11-2,large,CASSLSGQINEQFF,TGTGCCAGCAGCTTAAGCGGTCAGATCAATGAGCAGTTCTTC
-,TRBJ2-4,TRBV28,-,CASSFYLSTGNIQYF,TGTGCCAGCAGTTTTTATTTATCTACAGGGAACATTCAGTACTTC
TRBD1,TRBJ2-1,TRBV18,-,CASSETGYYNEQFF,TGTGCCAGCTCAGAGACAGGGTATTACAATGAGCAGTTCTTC
-,TRBJ2-2,TRBV6-5,medium-sized,CASSYAVSLGGELFF,TGTGCCAGCAGTTACGCCGTCTCCTTGGGCGGGGAGCTGTTTTTT
TRBD2,TRBJ2-1,TRBV7-9,large,CASSLGRMTSGRFNEQFF,TGTGCCAGCAGCTTAGGCCGTATGACTAGCGGGAGGTTCAATGAGCAGTTCTTC
-,TRBJ2-1,TRBV6-1,hyperexpanded,CASLSGQSYNEQFF,TGTGCCAGTCTTAGCGGCCAATCCTACAATGAGCAGTTCTTC
-,TRBJ2-7,TRBV6-1,-,CASSHTGIPSYEQYF,TGTGCCAGCAGCCACACAGGGATCCCCTCCTACGAGCAGTACTTC
-,TRBJ2-7,TRBV3-1,large,CASSQVYEQYF,TGTGCCAGCAGCCAAGTCTACGAGCAGTACTTC
-,TRBJ1-5,TRBV28,-,CASTRDGNQPQHF,TGTGCCAGCACCCGGGACGGCAATCAGCCCCAGCATTTT
TRBD1,TRBJ1-2,TRBV28,few,CASSSDRGLTF,TGTGCCAGCAGTTCCGACAGGGGGCTAACCTTC
-,TRBJ1-1,TRBV28,medium-sized,CASSLAGGAGVNTEAFF,TGTGCCAGCAGTTTAGCGGGGGGCGCCGGGGTGAACACTGAAGCTTTCTTT
-,TRBJ1-1,TRBV4-1,few,CASSQVGQLNTEAFF,TGCGCCAGCAGCCAAGTTGGACAGTTGAACACTGAAGCTTTCTTT
TRBD2,TRBJ2-3,TRBV7-9,medium-sized,CASSLNSGRSSTDTQYF,TGTGCCAGCAGCTTGAATAGCGGGAGGTCTAGCACAGATACGCAGTATTTT
-,TRBJ2-2,TRBV4-1,large,CASSQEGQPGTGELFF,TGCGCCAGCAGCCAAGAAGGACAGCCAGGCACCGGGGAGCTGTTTTTT
-,TRBJ2-7,TRBV28,-,CASSLAGSSYEQYF,TGTGCCAGCAGTTTAGCCGGGAGCTCCTACGAGCAGTACTTC
TRBD1,TRBJ2-7,TRBV28,large,CASSSPGQESYEQYF,TGTGCCAGCAGTTCCCCGGGACAGGAGTCCTACGAGCAGTACTTC
-,TRBJ2-2,TRBV5-4,-,CATENTGELFF,TGTGCCACGGAGAACACCGGGGAGCTGTTTTTT
TRBD1,TRBJ2-7,TRBV14,-,CASRGQGADYEQYF,TGTGCCAGCAGGGGACAGGGGGCTGACTACGAGCAGTACTTC
-,TRBJ2-2,TRBV2,-,CASRGTGELFF,TGTGCCAGCCGGGGCACCGGGGAGCTGTTTTTT
TRBD2,TRBJ2-5,TRBV20-1,medium-sized,CSARGRLAGVFQETQYF,TGCAGTGCTAGAGGCCGTTTAGCGGGTGTCTTCCAAGAGACCCAGTACTTC
-,TRBJ2-7,TRBV2,-,CASSGDGPYEQYF,TGTGCCAGCAGTGGGGATGGTCCCTACGAGCAGTACTTC
-,TRBJ2-7,TRBV27,large,CASSLSLAGPSEQYF,TGTGCCAGCAGTCTCTCTCTGGCGGGTCCTAGCGAGCAGTACTTC
-,TRBJ2-1,TRBV28,-,CASSLYGRSSSYNEQFF,TGTGCCAGCAGTTTATATGGGAGGTCAAGCTCCTACAATGAGCAGTTCTTC
TRBD2,TRBJ2-2,TRBV4-1,-,CASSQAGTTNTRELFF,TGCGCCAGCAGCCAAGCGGGGACTACTAACACCAGGGAGCTGTTTTTT
-,TRBJ2-2,TRBV19,many,CASSIPRRNTGELFF,TGTGCCAGTAGTATTCCTAGAAGAAACACCGGGGAGCTGTTTTTT
-,TRBJ2-7,TRBV6-6,few,CASRRTEGVTYEQYF,TGTGCCAGCAGACGAACCGAGGGGGTAACCTACGAGCAGTACTTC
-,TRBJ1-1,TRBV2,medium-sized,CASSLGRENTEAFF,TGTGCCAGCAGTCTCGGACGGGAGAACACTGAAGCTTTCTTT